This TCR beta chain derives from a study of OX40 agonist ivuxolimab in advanced cancers. Study-level information: Partial responses were achieved by three patients, one with hepatocellular carcinoma and two with cutaneous melanoma.

The data were produced by immunoSEQ multiplex PCR, yet TCRdb's version contains in-frame clones alone and is incomplete. The repertoire consists of roughly 84,000 clones, with approximately 81% occurring once and the leading ten covering roughly 4.6%. General study results and limits: In the 0.1-3.0 mg/kg groups, partial responders showed among the lowest expansion. More expanded clones were seen, on average, in CD8+ T cells than in CD4+.

About this clone itself: What it recognizes is unknown.

CDR1 and CDR2 (germline): SGHTA, FQGNSA. V was clipped by 5 bases and J by 0 bases, with 11 bases between them. The CDR3 totals 15 residues. The starting material was CD4+ or CD8+ T cells sorted from blood, obtained in a trial of the OX40 agonist ivuxolimab. The genes are TRBV7-2 and TRBJ1-3, with D uncertain. This sequence was found in an adult with an advanced solid tumor such as melanoma, head and neck, liver or kidney cancer. CDR3 DNA: TGTGCCAGCAGCGATCAGGAGGGCTCTGGAAACACCATATATTTT. This sequence encodes CASSDQEGSGNTIYF.